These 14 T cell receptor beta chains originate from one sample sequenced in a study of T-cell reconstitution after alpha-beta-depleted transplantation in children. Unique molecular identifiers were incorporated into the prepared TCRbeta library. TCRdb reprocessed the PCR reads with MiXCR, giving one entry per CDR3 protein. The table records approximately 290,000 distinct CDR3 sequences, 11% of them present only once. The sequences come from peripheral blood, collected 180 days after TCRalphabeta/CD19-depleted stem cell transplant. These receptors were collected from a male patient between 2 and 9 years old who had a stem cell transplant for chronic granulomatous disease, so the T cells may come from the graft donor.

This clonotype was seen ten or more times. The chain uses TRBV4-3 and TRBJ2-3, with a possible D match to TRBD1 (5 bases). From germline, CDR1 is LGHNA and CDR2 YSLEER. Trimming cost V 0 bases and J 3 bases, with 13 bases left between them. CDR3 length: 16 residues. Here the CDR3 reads CASSQDRFKGTDTQYF. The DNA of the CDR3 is TGCGCCAGCAGCCAAGATCGCTTCAAGGGGACAGATACGCAGTATTTT.

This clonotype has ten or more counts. The CDR3 bases are TGTGCCAGCAGCCTAAAGACAGGGGGTTCACCCCTCCACTTT. Translated, it gives CASSLKTGGSPLHF. The chain recombines TRBV12-3 or TRBV12-4 with TRBJ1-6; 9 bases fit TRBD1. Trimming removed 6 bases from V and 9 bases from J; junction bases left unmatched: 6. The length of the CDR3 is 14 residues.

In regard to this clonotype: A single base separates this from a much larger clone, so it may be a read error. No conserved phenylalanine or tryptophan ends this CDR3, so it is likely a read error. CDR3 in amino acids: CASSGTSGSNEQFL. The CDR3, as DNA: TGTGCCAGCAGTGGGACTAGCGGGAGCAATGAGCAGTTCCTC. The chain combines TRBV6-4 with TRBJ2-1, with 13 bases identical to TRBD2. The V gene's germline CDR1 is MRHNA and CDR2 SNTAGT. The J segment lost 6 bases and the V segment lost 4 bases, leaving 0 bases of the junction unmatched. The CDR3 length is 14 residues.

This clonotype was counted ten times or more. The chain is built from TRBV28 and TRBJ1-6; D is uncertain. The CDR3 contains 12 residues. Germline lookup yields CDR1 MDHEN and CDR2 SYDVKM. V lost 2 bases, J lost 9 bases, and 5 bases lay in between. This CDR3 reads CASSLEISPLHF. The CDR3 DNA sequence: TGTGCCAGCAGTTTAGAAATTTCACCCCTCCACTTT.

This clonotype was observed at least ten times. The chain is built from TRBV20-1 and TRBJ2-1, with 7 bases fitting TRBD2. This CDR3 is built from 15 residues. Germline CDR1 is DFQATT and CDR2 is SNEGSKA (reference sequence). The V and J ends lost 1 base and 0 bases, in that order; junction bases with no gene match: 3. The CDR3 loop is CSARGAGSSYNEQFF. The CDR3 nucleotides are TGCAGTGCTAGAGGAGCGGGGAGCTCCTACAATGAGCAGTTCTTC.

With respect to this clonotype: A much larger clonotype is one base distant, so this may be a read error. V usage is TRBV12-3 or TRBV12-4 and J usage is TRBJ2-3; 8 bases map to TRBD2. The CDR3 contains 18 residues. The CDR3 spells CAISFMAGGPSITDTQYF. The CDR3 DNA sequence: TGTGCCATCAGTTTTATGGCGGGAGGTCCCTCGATCACAGATACGCAGTATTTT.

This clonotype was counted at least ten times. The CDR3 sequence: CASVLRDRGVNTEAFF. The CDR3 DNA reads as TGTGCCAGCGTCCTCCGGGACAGGGGGGTCAACACTGAAGCTTTCTTT. V usage is TRBV6-1 and J usage is TRBJ1-1, with 11 bases matching TRBD1. The CDR3 is 16 residues long. Trimming cost V 8 bases and J 2 bases; bases outside gene matches: 10. Germline V gives CDR1 MNHNS, CDR2 SASEGT.

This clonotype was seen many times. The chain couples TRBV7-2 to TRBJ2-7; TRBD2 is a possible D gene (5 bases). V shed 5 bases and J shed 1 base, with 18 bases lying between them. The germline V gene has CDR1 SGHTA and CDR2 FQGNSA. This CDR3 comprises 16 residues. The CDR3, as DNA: TGTGCCAGCAGCCCCCATAAGGACTTCCTTTCCTACGAGCAGTACTTC. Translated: CASSPHKDFLSYEQYF.

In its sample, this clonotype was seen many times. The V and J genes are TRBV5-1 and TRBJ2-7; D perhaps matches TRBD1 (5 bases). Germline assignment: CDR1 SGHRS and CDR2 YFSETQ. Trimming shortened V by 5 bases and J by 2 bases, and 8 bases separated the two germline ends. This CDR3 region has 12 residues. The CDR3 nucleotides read TGCGCCAGCAGAGGGGCCGCCTACGAGCAGTACTTC. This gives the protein CASRGAAYEQYF.

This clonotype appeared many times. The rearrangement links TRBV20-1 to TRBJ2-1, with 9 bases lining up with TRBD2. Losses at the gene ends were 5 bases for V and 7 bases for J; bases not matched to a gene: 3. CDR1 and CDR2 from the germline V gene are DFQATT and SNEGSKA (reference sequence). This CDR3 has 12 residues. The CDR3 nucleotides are TGCAGTGCTCAGACTAGCGGTAATGAGCAGTTCTTC. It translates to CSAQTSGNEQFF.

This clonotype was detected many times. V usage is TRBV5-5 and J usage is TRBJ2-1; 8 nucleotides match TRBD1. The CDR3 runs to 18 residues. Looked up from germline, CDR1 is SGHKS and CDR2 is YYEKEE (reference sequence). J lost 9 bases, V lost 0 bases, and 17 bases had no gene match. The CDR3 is CASSLDGSRGPSYVEQFF. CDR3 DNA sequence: TGTGCCAGCAGCTTGGACGGGAGCAGGGGGCCATCCTATGTTGAGCAGTTCTTC.

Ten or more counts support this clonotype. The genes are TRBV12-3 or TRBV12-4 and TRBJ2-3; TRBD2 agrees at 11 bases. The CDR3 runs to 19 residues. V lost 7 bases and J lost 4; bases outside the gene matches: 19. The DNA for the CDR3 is TGTGCCAGCAACCGTAGGATTGTGGGTTTTAGCGGGAGGGCAGATACGCAGTATTTT. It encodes CASNRRIVGFSGRADTQYF.

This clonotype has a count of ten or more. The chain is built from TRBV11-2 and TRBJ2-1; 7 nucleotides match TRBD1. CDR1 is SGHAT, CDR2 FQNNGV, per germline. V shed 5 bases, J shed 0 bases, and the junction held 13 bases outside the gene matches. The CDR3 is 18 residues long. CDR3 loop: CASSARTGSLGSYNEQFF. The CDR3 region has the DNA TGTGCCAGCAGCGCCCGGACAGGTTCCCTGGGCTCCTACAATGAGCAGTTCTTC.

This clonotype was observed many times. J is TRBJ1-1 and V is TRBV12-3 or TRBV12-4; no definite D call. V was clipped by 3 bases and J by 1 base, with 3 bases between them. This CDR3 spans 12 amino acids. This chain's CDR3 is CASSFWNTEAFF. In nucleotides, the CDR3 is TGTGCCAGCAGTTTTTGGAACACTGAAGCTTTCTTT.